This TCR beta chain is drawn from a study of post-analysis software for immune sequencing data. Turning to the study itself: Clinical courses comprised relapsing-remitting, secondary progressive and progressive-relapsing multiple sclerosis.

General study findings and limits: Higher frequency in patients than in controls was seen for about five TRBV segments, with TRBV5-6, TRBV5-1 and TRBV20-1 among them. F measure grouped same-batch samples tightly together. Normalized Chao1 diversity was significantly reduced in patients versus controls.

Unique-molecular-identifier-tagged TCR beta cDNA libraries were used. Each batch of roughly 1 to 11 million T cells produced roughly 0.5 million cDNA molecules. Each CDR3 protein gets one entry after TCRdb re-called the PCR reads with MiXCR. The data contain 750,000 to 950,000 distinct CDR3 sequences, under 70% of them seen just once; the ten biggest clones take up about 4.5%. As regards this clonotype: Its antigen remains unknown.

Trimming left V 0 bases short and J 4 bases short, with 21 bases between. From germline, CDR1 is MNHEY and CDR2 SVGAGI. This CDR3 is built from 18 residues. V is TRBV6-5 and J is TRBJ1-2; D remains unclear. Material: blood. This TCR came from a girl aged 5-17 years with multiple sclerosis. Written as DNA, the CDR3 is TGTGCCAGCAGTTACTCGACGGAACATGAGGGTCCATCCTATGGCTACACCTTC. This gives the protein CASSYSTEHEGPSYGYTF.